The 24 T cell receptor beta chains presented below share a single source sample, sequenced in a study of patients and donors after allogeneic stem cell transplantation. TCRdb re-called the RT-PCR reads through MiXCR, storing one row per CDR3 protein. Among about 200,000 distinct CDR3 sequences listed, over 30% were seen once. Sequencing used blood, either unsorted or a sorted T cell fraction (not recorded which). These TCRs come from a human donor who was either an allogeneic HSCT recipient or a stem cell or donor lymphocyte infusion donor (not recorded which). It is not recorded whose cells these are; they may come from a transplant donor.

The gene calls are TRBV11-2 and TRBJ1-3; the D gene is possibly TRBD1 (5 bases). This CDR3 region has 13 residues. Germline CDR1 is SGHAT and CDR2 is FQNNGV. V lost 1 base and J 10 bases, leaving 11 bases between the germline ends. The CDR3 loop is CASSLGTQRTIYF. In DNA, the CDR3 is TGTGCCAGCAGCTTAGGGACACAGCGGACCATATATTTT.

V is TRBV10-3 and J is TRBJ2-3; perhaps TRBD1 as D (6 bases). V was trimmed by 0 bases and J by 6 bases, leaving 13 bases between them. CDR3 size: 15 residues. The germline gives CDR1 ENHRY, CDR2 SYGVKD. CDR3 sequence (DNA): TGTGCCATCAGTGAGTCGACAGGTCCTAGGGATACGCAGTATTTT. Protein product: CAISESTGPRDTQYF.

The chain employs TRBV5-1 and TRBJ1-1; D is possibly TRBD1 (5 bases). Trimming took 4 bases from V and 1 from J, leaving 11 bases between them. The germline gives CDR1 SGHRS, CDR2 YFSETQ. This CDR3 has 14 residues. The CDR3 loop reads CASSRGPANTEAFF. In nucleotides, the CDR3 is TGCGCCAGCAGCCGGGGACCCGCGAACACTGAAGCTTTCTTT.

This clonotype was detected once. The rearrangement uses TRBV29-1 and TRBJ1-2; D perhaps matches TRBD1 (5 bases). The CDR3 extends over 18 amino acids. Germline CDR1 and CDR2: SQVTM and ANQGSEA. Trimming removed 4 bases from V and 6 bases from J, with 30 bases in between. CDR3 DNA sequence: TGCAGCGTTGTAGGTGGAAGGGCAGAACAATTAAAGGGACATGGCTACACCTTC. Translating it yields CSVVGGRAEQLKGHGYTF. Looking up the rest from reference TRBV29-1 and TRBJ1-2 gives the full variable domain: SAVISQKPSRDICQRGTSLTIQCQVDSQVTMMFWYRQQPGQSLTLIATANQGSEATYESGFVIDKFPISRPNLTFSTLTVSNMSPEDSSIYLCSVVGGRAEQLKGHGYTFGSGTRLTVV.

The chain links TRBV6-2 or TRBV6-3 to TRBJ2-1; 7 bases agree with TRBD1. The germline gives CDR1 MNHEY, CDR2 SVGEGT. Losses at the gene ends were 5 bases for V and 6 bases for J; bases not matched to a gene: 1. The CDR3 has 12 residues. The CDR3 nucleotides read TGTGCCAGCAGTAACAGGGGCAATGAGCAGTTCTTC. This translates into CASSNRGNEQFF.

This clonotype was observed at least ten times. This rearrangement joins TRBV27 to TRBJ1-5; no clear D. The CDR3 consists of 14 residues. In germline, CDR1 is MNHEY, CDR2 SMNVEV (reference sequence). The V end was cut by 0 bases, the J end by 1 base, with 4 bases between. CDR3 in amino acids: CASSLSGSNQPQHF. The DNA for the CDR3 is TGTGCCAGCAGTTTATCAGGGAGCAATCAGCCCCAGCATTTT.

This chain links TRBV4-1 with TRBJ1-4; D unclear. There are 14 residues in the CDR3. Germline CDR1 and CDR2: MGHRA and YSYEKL. The V end was cut by 4 bases, the J end by 8 bases, with 14 bases between. CDR3 nucleotides: TGCGCCAGCAGCCCTTACCGGATACGGGAAAAACTGTTTTTT. Amino acid sequence: CASSPYRIREKLFF.

V gene TRBV4-2 combines with J gene TRBJ2-4; no definite D call. Trimming removed 0 bases from V and 6 bases from J, with 15 bases in between. Germline loops: CDR1 LGHNA, CDR2 YNFKEQ. The CDR3 loop spans 16 amino acids. CDR3 sequence reads: CASSQEDILPTNIQYF. As DNA, the CDR3 is TGTGCCAGCAGCCAAGAAGACATCCTTCCGACAAACATTCAGTACTTC.

The chain has TRBV2 and TRBJ2-3; 9 positions match TRBD2. Trimming at V came to 7 bases and at J to 4 bases, leaving 12 bases not matched to a gene. Germline CDR1 reads SNHLY; CDR2 reads FYNNEI. This CDR3 spans 16 amino acids. The CDR3 region is CASNSPWRGGPDTQYF. In DNA, the CDR3 is TGTGCCAGCAATTCCCCCTGGCGGGGGGGCCCAGATACGCAGTATTTT.

The chain links TRBV5-1 to TRBJ2-3, with 7 bases that match TRBD1. This CDR3 spans 16 amino acids. Per germline, CDR1 SGHRS and CDR2 YFSETQ. V lost 7 bases and J lost 3; bases outside the gene matches: 14. The CDR3 protein is CASATNTGVVTDTQYF. The CDR3 DNA follows: TGCGCCAGCGCCACCAACACAGGGGTAGTAACAGATACGCAGTATTTT.

The chain employs TRBV5-1 and TRBJ2-1, with D maybe TRBD1 (5 bases). Germline CDR1 and CDR2: SGHRS and YFSETQ. Trimming took 6 bases from V and 2 from J, leaving 12 bases between them. The CDR3 totals 14 residues. The CDR3 DNA reads TGCGCCAGCACCCCGGACACTACCTACAATGAGCAGTTCTTC. It encodes CASTPDTTYNEQFF. Full variable domain (outside the CDR3, taken from reference TRBV5-1 and TRBJ2-1): KAGVTQTPRYLIKTRGQQVTLSCSPISGHRSVSWYQQTPGQGLQFLFEYFSETQRNKGNFPGRFSGRQFSNSRSEMNVSTLELGDSALYLCASTPDTTYNEQFFGPGTRLTVL.

In this sample, this clonotype turned up once. V gene TRBV6-2 or TRBV6-3 combines with J gene TRBJ1-4; D uncertain. The CDR3 loop spans 14 amino acids. Trimming took off 2 bases at V and 4 bases at J, with 8 bases between the two ends. Germline CDR1 MNHEY, CDR2 SVGEGT. The CDR3 sequence: CASSYRQLNEKLFF. The CDR3, as DNA: TGTGCCAGCAGTTACCGGCAGCTTAATGAAAAACTGTTTTTT.

The chain employs TRBV2 and TRBJ1-6; D ambiguous. Germline V lookup: CDR1 SNHLY, CDR2 FYNNEI. Trimming took off 6 bases at V and 2 bases at J, with 11 bases between the two ends. The CDR3 extends over 15 amino acids. The CDR3 DNA reads as TGTGCCAGCAGCGCAAGTCGGGCCTATAATTCACCCCTCCACTTT. It encodes CASSASRAYNSPLHF.

The chain carries TRBV28 and TRBJ1-5; the match to TRBD1 covers 8 bases. After removal of 5 bases from V and 3 bases from J, the junction contained 9 bases not matched to a gene. CDR1 is MDHEN, CDR2 SYDVKM, per germline. The CDR3 runs 16 residues. As DNA, the CDR3 is TGTGCCAGCAGTCCCGTACGACAGGGGAACAATCAGCCCCAGCATTTT. This translates into CASSPVRQGNNQPQHF.

The chain has TRBV12-3 or TRBV12-4 and TRBJ1-4; 9 bases map to TRBD1. V lost 2 bases, J lost 8 bases, and 3 bases stayed unmatched. The CDR3 totals 14 residues. DNA for the CDR3: TGTGCCAGCAGTTTAAGGACAGGGGTAGAAAAACTGTTTTTT. This encodes CASSLRTGVEKLFF.

J is TRBJ2-1 and V is TRBV5-1; TRBD2 matches at 10 bases. Unmatched junction bases numbered 10, after V lost 0 bases and J lost 10 bases. Germline CDR1 and CDR2: SGHRS and YFSETQ. This CDR3 contains 16 residues. The CDR3 loop is CASSLGSGGRATEQFF. The CDR3 nucleotides read TGCGCCAGCAGCTTGGGTAGCGGGGGGCGAGCCACAGAGCAGTTCTTC.

The sample holds a few counts of this clonotype. The chain has TRBV6-5 and TRBJ1-1; D perhaps matches TRBD1 (6 bases). In germline, CDR1 is MNHEY, CDR2 SVGAGI. This CDR3 has 13 residues. V was shortened by 5 bases and J by 11 bases, with 18 bases between the two germline ends. CDR3 sequence reads: CASSKLRGAGAFF. As DNA, the CDR3 is TGTGCCAGCAGTAAACTCAGGGGAGCCGGGGCTTTCTTT.

The chain employs TRBV9 and TRBJ2-1, with 9 positions matching TRBD2. Losses at the gene ends were 4 bases for V and 6 bases for J; bases not matched to a gene: 11. CDR1 is SGDLS, CDR2 YYNGEE, per germline. This CDR3 region has 16 residues. CDR3 protein: CASSSYSGGTTNEQFF. As DNA, the CDR3 is TGTGCCAGCAGCTCTTACAGCGGGGGGACAACCAATGAGCAGTTCTTC.

This clonotype was counted a few times. The rearrangement uses TRBV12-3 or TRBV12-4 and TRBJ1-3, with D perhaps TRBD1 (5 bases). Trimming removed 6 bases at V and 2 bases at J, with 8 bases between. The CDR3 runs 13 residues. In DNA, the CDR3 is TGTGCCAGCAGGGGGACCACTGGAAACACCATATATTTT. It codes for CASRGTTGNTIYF.

The chain is built from TRBV24-1 and TRBJ1-5; D remains unclear. CDR3 size: 14 residues. V gave up 5 bases and J gave up 1 base, with 8 bases separating them. Germline CDR1 KGHDR, CDR2 SFDVKD. This chain's CDR3 is CATSAGMSNQPQHF. CDR3 DNA sequence: TGTGCCACCAGTGCCGGGATGAGCAATCAGCCCCAGCATTTT.

Only a few counts were recorded for this clonotype. J is TRBJ2-7 and V is TRBV3-1; the match to TRBD1 covers 7 bases. The CDR3 sequence is 15 residues long. Germline V CDR1 and CDR2: LGHDT, YNNKEL (reference sequence). J was trimmed by 4 bases and V by 4 bases; bases with no gene match: 10. In DNA form, the CDR3 reads TGTGCCAGCAGCCTCCTGGGGACAGATATTTACGAGCAGTACTTC. Translating gives CASSLLGTDIYEQYF.

The J gene is TRBJ1-5, the V gene TRBV6-1, with TRBD1 as a possible D gene (5 bases). In germline, CDR1 is MNHNS, CDR2 SASEGT. CDR3 length: 14 amino acids. V dropped 2 bases and J dropped 9 bases, with 14 bases sitting between them. In DNA, the CDR3 is TGTGCCAGCAGTGAAAAAGTGGGGCCCCCGCCCCAGCATTTT. It encodes CASSEKVGPPPQHF.

The chain uses TRBV28 and TRBJ2-3; 7 bases agree with TRBD1. CDR3 length: 16 residues. After removal of 2 bases from V and 6 bases from J, the junction contained 11 bases not matched to a gene. Germline V CDR1 and CDR2: MDHEN, SYDVKM. Here the CDR3 DNA reads TGTGCCAGCAGTTTACCGGGACAGTATTTTTCGGATACGCAGTATTTT. Encoded protein: CASSLPGQYFSDTQYF.

This clonotype was detected only a few times. This chain connects TRBV7-2 to TRBJ1-4; maybe TRBD1 (5 bases). The germline V gene encodes CDR1 SGHTA and CDR2 FQGNSA. V dropped 5 bases and J dropped 5 bases, with 9 bases sitting between them. The CDR3 has 13 amino acids. The chain's CDR3 is CASSVDRNEKLFF. CDR3 bases: TGTGCCAGCAGCGTCGACAGAAATGAAAAACTGTTTTTT.